Included here is one T cell receptor beta chain sequence, with context. What it binds is not known. The data belong to a study of blood T cells in healthy people across ages. Overall study: Roughly one uniquely barcoded beta molecule per two T cells was captured. Broader study findings: Aged donors had fewer naive CD4+ cells and lower diversity than long-lived donors.

Trimming pared 0 bases from V and 0 bases from J, leaving 9 bases between. The germline V gene has CDR1 SGHNT and CDR2 YYREEE (reference sequence). The CDR3 spans 15 residues. Combining a sample-barcoded 5' primer with a J-beta primer mix, a second PCR ran for 7 to 11 cycles. All samples gave at least 2.5 million CDR3-containing paired-end reads. MiXCR, run by TCRdb on the 5' RACE reads, gives a single entry per CDR3 protein. Of hundreds of thousands of distinct CDR3 sequences in the sample, around 48% were seen once. Donors ranged from about 6 to 90 years old and were healthy Caucasians in Russia. The sample was blood. The source is a woman aged 60-75 years in good health. The V and J genes are TRBV5-4 and TRBJ1-1; the D gene is possibly TRBD1 (6 bases). The CDR3 protein is CASSLGTAMNTEAFF. The CDR3 DNA sequence: TGTGCCAGCAGCTTGGGGACAGCAATGAACACTGAAGCTTTCTTT.